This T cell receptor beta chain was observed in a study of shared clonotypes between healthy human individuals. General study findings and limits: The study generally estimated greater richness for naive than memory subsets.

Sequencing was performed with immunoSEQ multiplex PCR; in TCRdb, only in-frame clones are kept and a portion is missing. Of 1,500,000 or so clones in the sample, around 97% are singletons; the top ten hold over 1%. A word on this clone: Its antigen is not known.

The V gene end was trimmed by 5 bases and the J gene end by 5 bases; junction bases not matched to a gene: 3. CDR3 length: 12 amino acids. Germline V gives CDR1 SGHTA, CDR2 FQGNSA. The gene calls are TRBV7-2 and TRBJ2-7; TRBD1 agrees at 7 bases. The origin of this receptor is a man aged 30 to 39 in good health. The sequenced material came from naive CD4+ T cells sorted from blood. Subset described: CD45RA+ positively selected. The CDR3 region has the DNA TGTGCCAGCAGCCGACAGGGAAACGAGCAGTACTTC. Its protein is CASSRQGNEQYF.